Below are 24 T cell receptor beta chains sequenced from a single sample in a study of spatial heterogeneity in lung cancer. TCRdb redid the calling of the 5' RACE reads with MiXCR, one entry per CDR3 protein. The sample has tens of thousands of distinct CDR3 sequences; 7.5% to 10% are singletons. As for time point: sample taken at primary tumor resection. Frozen PBMC, nontumor lung or tumor provided whole RNA, which was sequenced unsorted. Sequences were derived from PBMCs, sampled at surgery. All receptors come from a male donor with early-stage non-small cell lung cancer.

This clonotype was seen at least ten times. Written as DNA, the CDR3 is TGTGCCAGCAGTTTCCCAGGGGGAGGAGAGACCCAGTACTTC. Protein sequence: CASSFPGGGETQYF. The rearrangement uses TRBV28 and TRBJ2-5; a possible D gene is TRBD1 (7 bases). The CDR3 consists of 14 residues. V lost 3 bases and J lost 4, with 12 bases in between. Germline CDR1 and CDR2: MDHEN and SYDVKM.

A few counts support this clonotype. The V call is TRBV21-1, the J call TRBJ2-2. TRBV21-1 is listed as a pseudogene. The CDR3 consists of 16 residues. In DNA, the CDR3 is TGTGCCAGCAGCAAAGATGAGATTCAAAACACCGGGGAGCTGTTTTTT. Amino acid sequence: CASSKDEIQNTGELFF.

The chain couples TRBV27 to TRBJ2-1; D is unresolved. Trimming shortened V by 4 bases and J by 10 bases, and 8 bases separated the two germline ends. Per the germline V gene, CDR1 is MNHEY and CDR2 is SMNVEV (reference sequence). The CDR3 consists of 11 residues. The CDR3 DNA reads as TGTGCCAGCAGTTCAGTGGGCGAGCAGTTCTTC. It codes for CASSSVGEQFF.

The CDR3 DNA sequence: TGCAGTGCTAGGGAAGCTAGCACAGATACGCAGTATTTT. This sequence encodes CSAREASTDTQYF. V and J are TRBV20-1 and TRBJ2-3; no clear D. Per the germline V gene, CDR1 is DFQATT and CDR2 is SNEGSKA (reference sequence). This CDR3 has 13 amino acids. Trimming took 3 bases from V and 0 from J, leaving 7 bases between them.

The sample holds many counts of this clonotype. The chain employs TRBV29-1 and TRBJ2-1, with 7 positions matching TRBD1. J lost 0 bases, V lost 7 bases, and 6 bases had no gene match. CDR3 length: 14 amino acids. Germline V gives CDR1 SQVTM, CDR2 ANQGSEA. DNA for the CDR3: TGCAGCGGGTGGGACAGCCGCTCCTACAATGAGCAGTTCTTC. Encoded protein: CSGWDSRSYNEQFF.

A few counts support this clonotype. This chain links TRBV7-2 with TRBJ2-1, with D possibly matching TRBD2 (5 bases). Germline V CDR1 and CDR2: SGHTA, FQGNSA. This CDR3 spans 14 amino acids. The V end was cut by 5 bases, the J end by 2 bases, with 10 bases between. CDR3 bases: TGTGCCAGCAGCCAGGACTGGACCTACAATGAGCAGTTCTTC. As protein: CASSQDWTYNEQFF.

The chain carries TRBV6-2 or TRBV6-3 and TRBJ2-7, with D possibly being TRBD1 (6 bases). The V end was cut by 2 bases, the J end by 2 bases, with 13 bases between. This CDR3 comprises 15 residues. Germline V lookup: CDR1 MNHEY, CDR2 SVGEGT. The CDR3 is CASSYPTTGPYEQYF. CDR3 DNA: TGTGCCAGCAGTTACCCCACGACAGGCCCCTACGAGCAGTACTTC.

The rearrangement joins TRBV20-1 to TRBJ2-3, with 10 positions matching TRBD2. With 8 bases clipped from V and 5 bases from J, the junction kept 10 bases outside the gene matches. Germline values: CDR1 DFQATT, CDR2 SNEGSKA (reference sequence). The CDR3 runs to 14 residues. CDR3 protein: CSTTGTSVRDTQYF. The CDR3 DNA follows: TGCAGTACCACCGGGACTAGCGTTAGAGATACGCAGTATTTT.

This clonotype has a count of ten or more. The chain couples TRBV12-3 or TRBV12-4 to TRBJ2-3, with TRBD2 identical over 16 bases. V dropped 6 bases and J dropped 4; count of bases not matched to a gene: 10. CDR3 length equals 18 residues. The CDR3, as DNA: TGTGCCAGCAGCCAATACGAGGGACTAGCGGGGGGGGCAGATACGCAGTATTTT. Translating it yields CASSQYEGLAGGADTQYF.

This clonotype occurred many times. The V and J genes are TRBV3-1 and TRBJ1-1, with D tentatively TRBD1 (6 bases). CDR3 size: 14 residues. CDR1 is LGHDT and CDR2 is YNNKEL in the germline V gene (reference sequence). Trimming took 1 base from V and 5 from J, leaving 11 bases between them. This CDR3 reads CASSQGGGWTEAFF. CDR3 nucleotides: TGTGCCAGCAGCCAAGGAGGGGGTTGGACTGAAGCTTTCTTT. The full variable domain, its missing parts supplied by reference TRBV3-1 and TRBJ1-1, is DTAVSQTPKYLVTQMGNDKSIKCEQNLGHDTMYWYKQDSKKFLKIMFSYNNKELIINETVPNRFSPKSPDKAHLNLHINSLELGDSAVYFCASSQGGGWTEAFFGQGTRLTVV.

In this sample, this clonotype turned up many times. The J gene is TRBJ2-1, the V gene TRBV7-8; TRBD1 might be the D (6 bases). Per germline, CDR1 SGHVS and CDR2 FQNEAQ. V lost 0 bases and J 7 bases, leaving 13 bases between the germline ends. This CDR3 has 15 residues. The CDR3 sequence is CASSLARARGNEQFF. For the CDR3, the DNA is TGTGCCAGCAGCTTAGCGAGGGCAAGGGGGAATGAGCAGTTCTTC.

The V call is TRBV7-2, the J call TRBJ2-1; no reliable D call. The CDR3 is made up of 13 amino acids. CDR1 and CDR2 (germline): SGHTA, FQGNSA. Trimming removed 1 base at V and 9 bases at J, with 10 bases between. CDR3 amino acids: CASSLVSSSEQFF. The CDR3 DNA sequence: TGTGCCAGCAGCTTAGTTTCCAGCTCTGAGCAGTTCTTC.

The DNA of the CDR3 is TGTGCCAGCAGCCTCTTGAGATATAATTCACCCCTCCACTTT. Encoded protein: CASSLLRYNSPLHF. This sequence joins TRBV6-2 or TRBV6-3 and TRBJ1-6; D is undetermined. The CDR3 covers 14 residues. Germline CDR1 is MNHEY and CDR2 is SVGEGT. Trimming took off 6 bases at V and 4 bases at J, with 10 bases between the two ends.

This clonotype showed up just a few times. In nucleotides, the CDR3 is TGCGCCAGCAGCTCAGGAGGGGCCGGGGAGCTGTTTTTT. Encoded protein: CASSSGGAGELFF. V gene TRBV5-1 combines with J gene TRBJ2-2; D might be TRBD2 (6 bases). V was clipped by 3 bases and J by 6 bases, with 9 bases between them. Germline V gene sequence: CDR1 SGHRS, CDR2 YFSETQ. The CDR3 has 13 amino acids.

The gene calls are TRBV12-3 or TRBV12-4 and TRBJ2-1, with 7 bases lining up with TRBD2. After removal of 4 bases from V and 4 bases from J, the junction contained 7 bases not matched to a gene. This CDR3 region has 15 residues. The CDR3 coding sequence is TGTGCCAGCAGTTGGGGGGGTAAGGGATACAATGAGCAGTTCTTC. The encoded protein is CASSWGGKGYNEQFF.

The V and J genes are TRBV19 and TRBJ1-4; 9 bases fit TRBD1. V was pared by 6 bases and J by 10 bases, with 9 bases of the junction left unmatched. CDR1 LNHDA and CDR2 SQIVND come from the germline V gene (reference sequence). This CDR3 spans 14 amino acids. The CDR3 region has the DNA TGTGCCAGTAGCCGGACAGGGGCCCCAGGAAAACTGTTTTTT. Translated, it gives CASSRTGAPGKLFF.

The chain couples TRBV6-2 or TRBV6-3 to TRBJ1-5; D is uncertain. CDR1 is MNHEY and CDR2 is SVGEGT in the germline V gene. The germline V and J ends were trimmed by 2 bases and 1 base, with 6 bases remaining between them. This CDR3 has 14 residues. In DNA form, the CDR3 reads TGTGCCAGCAGTTACCGAGACAGCAATCAGCCCCAGCATTTT. Its protein is CASSYRDSNQPQHF.

This clonotype was seen at least ten times. The chain employs TRBV7-2 and TRBJ2-7; unclear D gene. There are 14 residues in the CDR3. The V and J ends lost 2 bases and 1 base respectively, with 9 bases between them. Germline V gene data show CDR1 as SGHTA and CDR2 as FQGNSA. The CDR3 loop reads CASSLMWDSYEQYF. The CDR3 nucleotides read TGTGCCAGCAGCTTAATGTGGGATTCCTACGAGCAGTACTTC. Filled out from reference TRBV7-2 and TRBJ2-7, the complete variable domain reads GAGVSQSPSNKVTEKGKDVELRCDPISGHTALYWYRQSLGQGLEFLIYFQGNSAPDKSGLPSDRFSAERTGGSVSTLTIQRTQQEDSAVYLCASSLMWDSYEQYFGPGTRLTVT.

This clonotype was observed a few times. V usage is TRBV27 and J usage is TRBJ1-2; TRBD1 is a possible D gene (6 bases). The CDR3 extends over 15 amino acids. Trimming left V 1 base short and J 5 bases short, with 14 bases between. CDR1 MNHEY and CDR2 SMNVEV come from the germline V gene (reference sequence). In nucleotides, the CDR3 is TGTGCCAGCAGTTTATTGGGGGGGCGAAATTATGGCTACACCTTC. It is translated as CASSLLGGRNYGYTF.

This clonotype was seen ten or more times. V usage is TRBV9 and J usage is TRBJ1-1; D remains ambiguous. V dropped 0 bases and J dropped 2 bases, with 8 bases sitting between them. Per germline, CDR1 SGDLS and CDR2 YYNGEE. The CDR3 has 14 residues. CDR3 DNA sequence: TGTGCCAGCAGCGTAGTGCCCGCAAACACTGAAGCTTTCTTT. It encodes CASSVVPANTEAFF.

This clonotype was counted between two and nine times. V and J are TRBV7-8 and TRBJ1-2; D is perhaps TRBD1 (5 bases). Germline loops: CDR1 SGHVS, CDR2 FQNEAQ. Trimming cost V 5 bases and J 6 bases, with 10 bases left between them. This CDR3 has 12 amino acids. The CDR3 spells CASSRTNNGYTF. As DNA, the CDR3 is TGTGCCAGCAGCAGGACAAACAATGGCTACACCTTC.

This clonotype was observed a handful of times. The genes are TRBV29-1 and TRBJ2-7, with D hard to call. The germline V and J ends were trimmed by 0 bases and 2 bases, with 8 bases remaining between them. The CDR3 has 13 residues. Germline V gene data show CDR1 as SQVTM and CDR2 as ANQGSEA. The CDR3 coding sequence is TGCAGCGTTGAAGAGGCAGCCACCTACGAGCAGTACTTC. It codes for CSVEEAATYEQYF.

To note about this clonotype: A much bigger clone sits one base away, suggesting this may be a read error. The rearrangement uses TRBV3-1 and TRBJ2-5; D is possibly TRBD1 or TRBD2 (5 bases each). CDR3 length equals 13 residues. CDR1 and CDR2 from the germline V gene are LGHDT and YNNKEL (reference sequence). The CDR3 sequence is CASNQNWGETQYF. DNA of the CDR3: TGTGCCAGCAACCAAAACTGGGGGGAGACCCAGTACTTC.

The gene calls are TRBV29-1 and TRBJ1-1; D remains ambiguous. CDR1 is SQVTM and CDR2 is ANQGSEA in the germline V gene. The CDR3 extends over 12 amino acids. V lost 0 bases, J lost 6 bases, and 8 bases lay in between. CDR3 amino acids: CSVEEGRAEAFF. For the CDR3, the DNA is TGCAGCGTTGAAGAGGGGAGGGCTGAAGCTTTCTTT.